This T cell receptor beta chain was captured in a study of beta chain features in type 1 diabetes. This clone was detected a few times. J gave up 6 bases and V 3 bases, and 8 bases lay outside the gene matches. This CDR3 spans 16 amino acids. CDR1 is SGHDT and CDR2 is YYEEEE in the germline V gene. Reverse transcribing all isolated RNA meant expressed TCRB transcripts were sequenced. Regulatory, naive and central memory T cell samples averaged around 3.6 million reads. Profiling relied on immunoSEQ multiplex PCR, and the TCRdb table lists in-frame clones only, not all of them. Here the sample spans 680,000 or so clones, 15% to 17% being singletons.

The source of this sequence is a man between 18 and 29 years old in good health. The V and J genes are TRBV5-6 and TRBJ1-4, with 10 bases fitting TRBD1. Sequenced material: naive CD4+ T cells from blood. The CDR3 DNA sequence: TGTGCCAGCAGCTCCTTACCGGGACAGGGGTATGAAAAACTGTTTTTT. Its translation: CASSSLPGQGYEKLFF.